The rows below give T cell receptor beta chains drawn from one sample of a study of T cell responses to AZD1222 COVID-19 vaccine. Here immunoSEQ multiplex PCR was the method, and the copy in TCRdb shows in-frame clones only, minus some. Here the sample spans 95,000 to 150,000 clones, approximately 90% being singletons. The sequences come from peripheral blood, collected on day 0 of MenACWY control vaccination. Receptors were obtained from an adult in good health. Each CDR3 is given with its conserved first and last residue. D genes are given only for firm matches. Expanded clones are given a class, and other clones once, few, many or no size at all.

j_gene: TRBJ1-2
d_gene: -
v_gene: TRBV19
abundance: -
CDR3aa: CASSRTGTVDYGYTF
CDR3nt: TGTGCCAGTAGTAGAACCGGGACGGTTGACTATGGCTACACCTTC

j_gene: TRBJ1-2
d_gene: -
v_gene: TRBV9
abundance: -
CDR3aa: CASSLRGDTQNYGYTF
CDR3nt: TGTGCCAGCAGCCTCAGAGGTGATACCCAGAACTATGGCTACACCTTC

j_gene: TRBJ1-5
d_gene: -
v_gene: TRBV7-9
abundance: few
CDR3aa: CASSLDNQPQHF
CDR3nt: TGTGCCAGCAGCCTCGACAATCAGCCCCAGCATTTT

j_gene: TRBJ1-2
d_gene: -
v_gene: TRBV5-4
abundance: -
CDR3aa: CASRMRDGGYTF
CDR3nt: TGTGCCAGCAGAATGCGGGACGGGGGCTACACCTTC

j_gene: TRBJ1-2
d_gene: -
v_gene: TRBV15
abundance: -
CDR3aa: CATSRGGGGTTAYGYTF
CDR3nt: TGTGCCACCAGCAGAGGGGGCGGAGGGACAACAGCCTATGGCTACACCTTC

j_gene: TRBJ2-7
d_gene: -
v_gene: TRBV5-1
abundance: -
CDR3aa: CASSLEGTGSSYEQYF
CDR3nt: TGCGCCAGCAGCTTGGAGGGAACTGGGAGCTCCTACGAGCAGTACTTC

j_gene: TRBJ1-2
d_gene: TRBD1
v_gene: TRBV30
abundance: -
CDR3aa: CAWSPTSRGANYGYTF
CDR3nt: TGTGCCTGGAGTCCGACAAGCAGGGGGGCTAACTATGGCTACACCTTC

j_gene: TRBJ1-5
d_gene: -
v_gene: TRBV27
abundance: few
CDR3aa: CASRSSVFGISVDGVSNQPQHF
CDR3nt: TGTGCCAGCCGCTCGTCAGTTTTTGGCATATCTGTTGATGGGGTGAGCAATCAGCCCCAGCATTTT

j_gene: TRBJ1-2
d_gene: -
v_gene: TRBV2
abundance: -
CDR3aa: CASSPLIGGYTF
CDR3nt: TGTGCCAGCAGTCCACTGATTGGAGGCTACACCTTC

j_gene: TRBJ2-1
d_gene: TRBD2
v_gene: TRBV7-7
abundance: -
CDR3aa: CASSSTLAGGPIGEQFF
CDR3nt: TGTGCCAGCAGCTCCACACTAGCGGGAGGGCCCATCGGTGAGCAGTTCTTC

j_gene: TRBJ1-2
d_gene: -
v_gene: TRBV20-1
abundance: -
CDR3aa: CSAQGSYGYTF
CDR3nt: TGCAGTGCCCAAGGAAGCTATGGCTACACCTTC

j_gene: TRBJ2-2
d_gene: -
v_gene: TRBV10-3
abundance: -
CDR3aa: CAISEGRGTGELFF
CDR3nt: TGTGCCATCAGTGAAGGCCGGGGGACCGGGGAGCTGTTTTTT

j_gene: TRBJ1-5
d_gene: TRBD1
v_gene: TRBV7-2
abundance: -
CDR3aa: CASSSGQSVYQPQHF
CDR3nt: TGTGCCAGCAGCTCGGGACAGAGCGTTTATCAGCCCCAGCATTTT

j_gene: TRBJ1-2
d_gene: -
v_gene: TRBV28
abundance: -
CDR3aa: CASSSPLDRTPNYGYTF
CDR3nt: TGTGCCAGCAGTTCCCCTCTCGACAGGACGCCCAACTATGGCTACACCTTC

j_gene: TRBJ2-3
d_gene: TRBD2
v_gene: TRBV24-1
abundance: -
CDR3aa: CATSDPGTSGTDTQYF
CDR3nt: TGTGCCACCAGTGACCCCGGGACTAGCGGCACAGATACGCAGTATTTT

j_gene: TRBJ2-1
d_gene: TRBD2
v_gene: TRBV24-1
abundance: -
CDR3aa: CATSDSQTSGSYNEQFF
CDR3nt: TGTGCCACCAGTGATTCTCAGACTAGCGGGTCCTACAATGAGCAGTTCTTC

j_gene: TRBJ2-7
d_gene: -
v_gene: TRBV7-8
abundance: once
CDR3aa: CASSSIGYEQYF
CDR3nt: TGTGCCAGCAGCTCCATAGGCTACGAGCAGTACTTC

j_gene: TRBJ2-7
d_gene: -
v_gene: TRBV10-1
abundance: -
CDR3aa: CASSETEIYEQYF
CDR3nt: TGCGCCAGCAGTGAGACGGAAATCTACGAGCAGTACTTC

j_gene: TRBJ2-2
d_gene: -
v_gene: TRBV7-2
abundance: -
CDR3aa: CASTRNAAVGQLNTGELFF
CDR3nt: TGTGCCAGCACCCGAAATGCCGCCGTTGGACAACTGAACACCGGGGAGCTGTTTTTT

j_gene: TRBJ2-1
d_gene: -
v_gene: TRBV5-6
abundance: -
CDR3aa: CASSSALAGGEQFF
CDR3nt: TGTGCCAGCAGCTCTGCGCTAGCCGGGGGTGAGCAGTTCTTC

j_gene: TRBJ1-1
d_gene: -
v_gene: TRBV7-8
abundance: -
CDR3aa: CASSLDIGNTEAFF
CDR3nt: TGTGCCAGCAGCTTAGATATTGGGAACACTGAAGCTTTCTTT

j_gene: TRBJ2-1
d_gene: -
v_gene: TRBV5-1
abundance: -
CDR3aa: CASSPGGHSYNEQFF
CDR3nt: TGCGCCAGCAGCCCGGGGGGCCACTCCTACAATGAGCAGTTCTTC

j_gene: TRBJ2-7
d_gene: TRBD1
v_gene: TRBV6-2/TRBV6-3
abundance: -
CDR3aa: CASSYSRTGEWRPHSYEQYF
CDR3nt: TGTGCCAGCAGTTACTCACGGACAGGGGAATGGAGGCCCCACAGCTACGAGCAGTACTTC

j_gene: TRBJ1-5
d_gene: TRBD1
v_gene: TRBV6-1
abundance: -
CDR3aa: CASSDQTGLNQPQHF
CDR3nt: TGTGCCAGCAGTGACCAGACAGGGCTTAATCAGCCCCAGCATTTT

j_gene: TRBJ2-1
d_gene: TRBD2
v_gene: TRBV13
abundance: -
CDR3aa: CASSPQRGEQFF
CDR3nt: TGTGCCAGCAGCCCTCAGCGGGGTGAGCAGTTCTTC

j_gene: TRBJ2-6
d_gene: -
v_gene: TRBV30
abundance: -
CDR3aa: CAWSSGGANVLTF
CDR3nt: TGTGCCTGGAGTTCGGGCGGGGCCAACGTCCTGACTTTC

j_gene: TRBJ2-7
d_gene: -
v_gene: TRBV4-1
abundance: -
CDR3aa: CASSQDLGYEQYF
CDR3nt: TGCGCCAGCAGCCAAGATCTTGGTTACGAGCAGTACTTC

j_gene: TRBJ1-3
d_gene: -
v_gene: TRBV13
abundance: once
CDR3aa: CASSFSAGASGNTIYF
CDR3nt: TGTGCCAGCAGCTTCTCTGCTGGGGCTTCTGGAAACACCATATATTTT

j_gene: TRBJ1-1
d_gene: -
v_gene: TRBV29-1
abundance: -
CDR3aa: CSVEVRGTNTEAFF
CDR3nt: TGCAGCGTTGAAGTTCGGGGGACAAACACTGAAGCTTTCTTT

j_gene: TRBJ1-1
d_gene: TRBD1
v_gene: TRBV7-3
abundance: -
CDR3aa: CASSLTRAGGTTEAFF
CDR3nt: TGTGCCAGCAGCTTAACGCGGGCAGGGGGGACCACTGAAGCTTTCTTT

j_gene: TRBJ2-7
d_gene: -
v_gene: TRBV7-2
abundance: -
CDR3aa: CASSPTQAHYEQYF
CDR3nt: TGTGCCAGCAGCCCGACACAAGCCCATTACGAGCAGTACTTC

j_gene: TRBJ2-2
d_gene: TRBD2
v_gene: TRBV7-9
abundance: -
CDR3aa: CASSFPLPSGGSNTGELFF
CDR3nt: TGTGCCAGCAGCTTCCCCTTACCTAGCGGAGGGTCGAACACCGGGGAGCTGTTTTTT

j_gene: TRBJ2-7
d_gene: -
v_gene: TRBV5-1
abundance: -
CDR3aa: CASSSLGSSLSYEQYF
CDR3nt: TGCGCCAGCAGCTCTCTGGGCTCCAGTTTGAGCTACGAGCAGTACTTC

j_gene: TRBJ2-1
d_gene: TRBD1
v_gene: TRBV6-1
abundance: once
CDR3aa: CASSEGQGAYNEQFF
CDR3nt: TGTGCCAGCAGTGAGGGACAGGGGGCCTACAATGAGCAGTTCTTC

j_gene: TRBJ1-6
d_gene: -
v_gene: TRBV30
abundance: -
CDR3aa: CALGGGSYNSPLHF
CDR3nt: TGTGCCCTTGGGGGGGGCTCCTATAATTCACCCCTCCACTTT

j_gene: TRBJ1-2
d_gene: TRBD1
v_gene: TRBV7-9
abundance: -
CDR3aa: CASSSTQGTESRYTF
CDR3nt: TGTGCCAGCAGTTCTACCCAAGGGACAGAGTCTCGCTACACCTTC

j_gene: TRBJ2-7
d_gene: TRBD1
v_gene: TRBV29-1
abundance: -
CDR3aa: CSAIGQGTYEQYF
CDR3nt: TGCAGCGCCATTGGACAGGGAACCTACGAGCAGTACTTC

j_gene: TRBJ1-2
d_gene: -
v_gene: TRBV5-1
abundance: -
CDR3aa: CASSRQEANYGYTF
CDR3nt: TGCGCCAGCAGCCGACAGGAAGCTAACTATGGCTACACCTTC

j_gene: TRBJ2-2
d_gene: -
v_gene: TRBV7-9
abundance: -
CDR3aa: CASSSREREGNTGELFF
CDR3nt: TGTGCCAGCAGCTCTAGGGAGAGGGAAGGGAACACCGGGGAGCTGTTTTTT

j_gene: TRBJ2-2
d_gene: TRBD2
v_gene: TRBV10-1
abundance: once
CDR3aa: CASCGPPGTSGRGTNTGELFF
CDR3nt: TGCGCCAGCTGTGGACCCCCCGGGACTAGCGGGAGGGGAACGAACACCGGGGAGCTGTTTTTT

j_gene: TRBJ1-5
d_gene: TRBD1
v_gene: TRBV2
abundance: -
CDR3aa: CASSRQGSGNQPQHF
CDR3nt: TGTGCCAGCAGCAGACAGGGGAGTGGCAATCAGCCCCAGCATTTT

j_gene: TRBJ1-6
d_gene: -
v_gene: TRBV29-1
abundance: -
CDR3aa: CSAEGREDSPLHF
CDR3nt: TGCAGCGCCGAGGGACGGGAGGACTCACCCCTCCACTTT

j_gene: TRBJ1-4
d_gene: -
v_gene: TRBV4-1
abundance: -
CDR3aa: CASSQEGTTNEKLFF
CDR3nt: TGCGCCAGCAGCCAAGAAGGTACAACTAATGAAAAACTGTTTTTT

j_gene: TRBJ2-7
d_gene: -
v_gene: TRBV10-3
abundance: -
CDR3aa: CAISLQGRAGEYEQYF
CDR3nt: TGTGCCATCAGTTTACAGGGCCGGGCGGGGGAGTACGAGCAGTACTTC

j_gene: TRBJ2-3
d_gene: -
v_gene: TRBV10-3
abundance: -
CDR3aa: CAISESAGAHNTDTQYF
CDR3nt: TGTGCCATCAGTGAGTCGGCAGGGGCCCACAACACAGATACGCAGTATTTT

j_gene: TRBJ1-5
d_gene: -
v_gene: TRBV9
abundance: -
CDR3aa: CASSVGGGNQPQHF
CDR3nt: TGTGCCAGCAGCGTAGGCGGCGGCAATCAGCCCCAGCATTTT

j_gene: TRBJ1-2
d_gene: -
v_gene: TRBV12-3/TRBV12-4
abundance: -
CDR3aa: CASSFQDYGYTF
CDR3nt: TGTGCCAGCAGTTTTCAGGACTATGGCTACACCTTC

j_gene: TRBJ2-3
d_gene: -
v_gene: TRBV5-1
abundance: -
CDR3aa: CASSLAGPGTDTQYF
CDR3nt: TGCGCCAGCAGCTTGGCAGGGCCAGGCACAGATACGCAGTATTTT

j_gene: TRBJ1-2
d_gene: TRBD1
v_gene: TRBV30
abundance: -
CDR3aa: CAWSVGQGGGRRGYTF
CDR3nt: TGTGCCTGGAGTGTCGGACAGGGGGGAGGAAGGAGAGGCTACACCTTC

j_gene: TRBJ2-5
d_gene: -
v_gene: TRBV6-2/TRBV6-3
abundance: -
CDR3aa: CASSSGETQYF
CDR3nt: TGTGCCAGCAGTTCAGGGGAGACCCAGTACTTC